This TCR beta chain was captured in a study of blood T cell repertoires in COVID-19. Only in-frame clones appear in the TCRdb table, and some are missing; sequencing was by immunoSEQ multiplex PCR. The sample comprises 250,000 to 300,000 clones, around 84% of which are singletons, and 15% to 17% rests with the top ten. Trimming took off 6 bases at V and 7 bases at J, with 18 bases between the two ends. The germline CDR1 and CDR2 sequences are MDHEN and SYDVKM. There are 14 residues in the CDR3. The TCR originated in a young man who had recovered from COVID-19. V is TRBV28 and J is TRBJ1-1, with D possibly matching TRBD1 (6 bases). Input material: PBMCs or T cells enriched from blood (not recorded which). CDR3 sequence: CASRGKTGRVEAFF. DNA for the CDR3: TGTGCCAGCAGGGGGAAGACAGGAAGAGTTGAAGCTTTCTTT.